One and the same sample provided the 3 T cell receptor beta chains below, sequenced in a study of chemoradiotherapy in HPV16-positive cancers. TCRdb's table, derived via immunoSEQ multiplex PCR, lists solely in-frame clones and lacks some. The table shows fewer than 9,500 clones, with 88% occurring only once. The sequencing used tumor tissue, collected from a patient who underwent chemoradiotherapy. Source of these receptors: a human donor with HPV-associated anogenital cancer.

The rearrangement uses TRBV7-8 and TRBJ2-1; 9 bases align to TRBD2. CDR1 and CDR2 (germline): SGHVS, FQNEAQ. The CDR3 totals 15 residues. The J segment lost 6 bases and the V segment lost 1 base, leaving 4 bases of the junction unmatched. The CDR3 loop is CASSLGASGVNEQFF. The CDR3 region has the DNA TGTGCCAGCAGCTTAGGGGCTAGCGGGGTCAATGAGCAGTTCTTC.

The chain is built from TRBV10-1 and TRBJ2-2; 8 bases fit TRBD2. Trimming took 5 bases from V and 4 from J; bases not matched to a gene: 3. The CDR3 length is 14 residues. Germline V CDR1 and CDR2: WNHNN, SYGVQD (reference sequence). Here the CDR3 DNA reads TGCGCCAGCAGTCCAGCGGGGGTCACCGGGGAGCTGTTTTTT. Translating it yields CASSPAGVTGELFF.

The V gene is TRBV6-6, the J gene TRBJ1-6; TRBD1 agrees at 7 bases. V trimming: 7 bases; J trimming: 8 bases; junction bases outside the gene matches: 11. Germline lookup yields CDR1 MNHNY and CDR2 SVGAGI (reference sequence). This CDR3 is 15 amino acids long. CDR3 bases: TGTGCCAGCAACCTGGCGGGGACAGAGTATTCACCCCTCCACTTT. It yields the protein CASNLAGTEYSPLHF.